This is a list of T cell receptor beta chains from one sample in a study of shared clonotypes between healthy human individuals. TCRdb's copy holds only in-frame clones and misses some; the assay was immunoSEQ multiplex PCR. Of 780,000 or so clones in the sample, approximately 72% were seen once. The source material was memory CD4+ T cells sorted from blood. These receptors were collected from a woman in her twenties or thirties in good health. The CDR3 runs from the conserved cysteine through the conserved F or W. The D gene is left open where the match is weak. Clone size is given for some rows only: seen once, a few or many times, or a class if the clone is expanded.

D	size	V	J	DNA	CDR3
TRBD2	-	TRBV18	TRBJ2-3	TGTGCCAGCTCCCCTGATAGCGGGACTAGCACAGATACGCAGTATTTT	CASSPDSGTSTDTQYF
-	-	TRBV14	TRBJ2-5	TGTGCCAGCAGCCAAGGCGAAATCTGGGACCAAGAGACCCAGTACTTC	CASSQGEIWDQETQYF
-	-	TRBV28	TRBJ2-3	TGTGCCAGCAGTTTATCCCTCTTTCGGGATAGCACAGATACGCAGTATTTT	CASSLSLFRDSTDTQYF
TRBD1	-	TRBV6-1	TRBJ1-1	TGTGCCAGCAGTGCCGGGACAGAGAACACTGAAGCTTTCTTT	CASSAGTENTEAFF
TRBD2	-	TRBV5-1	TRBJ2-1	TGCGCCAGCAGTATATTTGGGGTTGCGGGAGGGGCTAGGAATGAGCAGTTCTTC	CASSIFGVAGGARNEQFF
-	-	TRBV5-4	TRBJ1-2	TGTGCCAGCAGCGCAGACCAGTATCAAAGAGGCTACACCTTC	CASSADQYQRGYTF
-	-	TRBV7-8	TRBJ2-5	TGTGCCAGCAGCCCGCCAGACAGTCTCGAGACCCAGTACTTC	CASSPPDSLETQYF
-	-	TRBV4-1	TRBJ2-7	TGCGCCAGCAGCCAACCCGGGACTTCAAACTACGAGCAGTACTTC	CASSQPGTSNYEQYF
TRBD2	-	TRBV10-3	TRBJ2-2	TGTGCCATCAGTCAACGGGCAGGAGCGGGAGTGAACACCGGGGAGCTGTTTTTT	CAISQRAGAGVNTGELFF
-	few	TRBV7-2	TRBJ2-7	TGTGCCAGCAGCCCTCGGATCGGGGATTCTAACGAGCAGTACTTC	CASSPRIGDSNEQYF
TRBD2	many	TRBV27	TRBJ2-1	TGTGCCAGCAGTTTATTTTCAACCGGGACTAGTCGCTACAATGAGCAGTTCTTC	CASSLFSTGTSRYNEQFF
TRBD2	-	TRBV5-1	TRBJ2-3	TGCGCCAGCAGCAAATGGACTAGCGGGAGTCGCACAGATATGCAGTATTTT	CASSKWTSGSRTDMQYF
-	-	TRBV28	TRBJ1-2	TGTGCCAGCAGTTTTCTGGGGGGCTACACCTTC	CASSFLGGYTF
TRBD1	few	TRBV5-1	TRBJ1-2	TGCGCCAGCAGCTTGGGACAGGGGGGCGGCTACACCTTC	CASSLGQGGGYTF
-	-	TRBV28	TRBJ1-5	TGTGCCAGCAGCTCAATTCAGGGGAATCAGCCCCAGCATTTT	CASSSIQGNQPQHF
TRBD2	-	TRBV28	TRBJ2-4	TGTGCCAGCAGTTTATGGGGGACTAGCGGGAGGGCGCGGAACATTCAGTACTTC	CASSLWGTSGRARNIQYF
-	-	TRBV5-1	TRBJ2-2	TGCGCCAGCAGCTTCAGGGGTGGGGAGCTGTTTTTT	CASSFRGGELFF
TRBD1	-	TRBV7-2	TRBJ1-2	TGTGCCAGCAGCTTAACAGGGGCGGCAGGAACTAACTATGGCTACACCTTC	CASSLTGAAGTNYGYTF
-	few	TRBV11-1	TRBJ1-1	TGTGCCAGCAGGTCTAGGGAAGAGTGGACTGAAGCTTTCTTT	CASRSREEWTEAFF
-	-	TRBV13	TRBJ1-2	TGTGCCAGCAGCTGGTTAACGGGAGCAGAGGGCTACACCTTC	CASSWLTGAEGYTF
-	-	TRBV7-9	TRBJ1-5	TGTGCCAGCAGCTCGGGACACTTCAATCAGCCCCAGCATTTT	CASSSGHFNQPQHF
-	-	TRBV5-4	TRBJ1-3	TGTGCCAGCAGCTTGGCTGGCAGGAATGGAAACACCATATATTTT	CASSLAGRNGNTIYF
-	few	TRBV6-5	TRBJ2-5	TGTGCCAGCAGTTACTCAGGGTCCCCTGGGACCCAGTACTTC	CASSYSGSPGTQYF
-	few	TRBV7-9	TRBJ2-7	TGTGCCAGCAGCGCGTGGCTTAGCGGAGGCACCTACGAGCAGTACTTC	CASSAWLSGGTYEQYF
-	once	TRBV5-8	TRBJ1-4	TGTGCCAGCAGCACTGGGACACCGGTAGGCGGAAAACTGTTTTTT	CASSTGTPVGGKLFF
TRBD2	once	TRBV2	TRBJ2-7	TGTGCCAGCAGGAGGAGGGTTGGGGGACTAGGGGCCTACGAGCAGTACTTC	CASRRRVGGLGAYEQYF
TRBD2	-	TRBV9	TRBJ2-2	TGTGCCAGCAGCGGGGGACTAGCGCACACCGGGGAGCTGTTTTTT	CASSGGLAHTGELFF
-	-	TRBV18	TRBJ2-2	TGTGCCAGCTCACCTCGGCAGCCGAACACCGGGGAGCTGTTTTTT	CASSPRQPNTGELFF